This section outlines one TCR beta chain sequence together with its context. Its cognate antigen is unknown. The protocol was immunoSEQ multiplex PCR, while the TCRdb copy is restricted to in-frame clones and leaves out a portion. The table lists just over 2,000,000 clones, 90% to 95% of them singletons, with 0.1% to 0.15% in the top ten. This sample is part of a study of shared clonotypes between healthy human individuals. Turning to the study itself: For every donor, three CD4 naive, three CD4 memory, two CD8 naive and one CD8 memory plates were used.

Study-wide findings and caveats: For naive CD4 cells, approximately 4.7% of clonotypes were shared across a few donors.

Germline assignment: CDR1 MNHNS and CDR2 SASEGT. This CDR3 contains 15 residues. Trimming removed 5 bases at V and 4 bases at J, with 15 bases between. This clonotype originated in a man aged 18 to 35 in good health. Sequenced sample: naive CD4+ T cells sorted from blood. This sample's subset: CD45RA+ positively selected. The V gene is TRBV6-1, the J gene TRBJ2-1, with a weak D call TRBD1 (5 bases). DNA of the CDR3: TGTGCCAGCAGTATCTCGACAGCCGTATACAATGAGCAGTTCTTC. Encoded protein: CASSISTAVYNEQFF.